These 5 T cell receptor beta chains were all obtained from the same sample, sequenced in a study of cytomegalovirus exposure and HLA in healthy donors. Primers included in the PCR were 60 Vbeta and 13 Jbeta primers. Only in-frame clones appear in the TCRdb table, and some are missing; sequencing was by immunoSEQ multiplex PCR. The sample holds roughly 150,000 clones, roughly 68% seen once. The material sequenced was PBMCs. The source is a man aged 25 to 40 in good health and CMV-seropositive.

This rearrangement joins TRBV6-1 to TRBJ1-2, with D uncertain. This CDR3 region has 16 residues. From germline, CDR1 is MNHNS and CDR2 SASEGT. V lost 0 bases and J lost 8, with 19 bases in between. CDR3: CASSEAGGRTLSGYTF. CDR3 sequence (DNA): TGTGCCAGCAGTGAAGCAGGCGGGCGGACCCTCTCCGGCTACACCTTC.

This chain joins TRBV7-3 and TRBJ2-3, with a weak D call TRBD1 (6 bases). V lost 4 bases and J 2 bases, leaving 10 bases between the germline ends. This CDR3 comprises 14 residues. CDR1 and CDR2 (germline): SGHTA, FQGTGA. CDR3 DNA sequence: TGTGCCAGCAGCTCCGGACAGATCACAGATACGCAGTATTTT. Translating it yields CASSSGQITDTQYF.

This clone was found once. The chain is built from TRBV15 and TRBJ1-2; D is possibly TRBD1 (5 bases). Germline CDR1 and CDR2: LNHNV and YYDKDF (reference sequence). Trimming left V 2 bases short and J 4 bases short, with 14 bases between. The CDR3 is 15 amino acids. DNA for the CDR3: TGTGCCACCAGCAGAATAACAGGAGTTTCCTATGGCTACACCTTC. It translates to CATSRITGVSYGYTF.

This clone showed up just a few times. The chain carries TRBV6-5 and TRBJ2-7, with TRBD2 matching 11 bases. The CDR3 is made up of 13 amino acids. The V gene's germline CDR1 is MNHEY and CDR2 SVGAGI. The J segment lost 3 bases and the V segment lost 5 bases, leaving 0 bases of the junction unmatched. The CDR3 protein is CASSLAGGYEQYF. The CDR3 DNA reads TGTGCCAGCAGTCTAGCGGGAGGCTACGAGCAGTACTTC.

This clone was observed a handful of times. The rearrangement joins TRBV19 to TRBJ2-1, with 10 bases fitting TRBD2. CDR1 is LNHDA and CDR2 is SQIVND in the germline V gene (reference sequence). J lost 3 bases, V lost 3 bases, and 5 bases had no gene match. The CDR3 consists of 16 residues. The DNA for the CDR3 is TGTGCCAGTAGTATCCTAGCGGGAGTGGGCTACAATGAGCAGTTCTTC. It translates to CASSILAGVGYNEQFF.